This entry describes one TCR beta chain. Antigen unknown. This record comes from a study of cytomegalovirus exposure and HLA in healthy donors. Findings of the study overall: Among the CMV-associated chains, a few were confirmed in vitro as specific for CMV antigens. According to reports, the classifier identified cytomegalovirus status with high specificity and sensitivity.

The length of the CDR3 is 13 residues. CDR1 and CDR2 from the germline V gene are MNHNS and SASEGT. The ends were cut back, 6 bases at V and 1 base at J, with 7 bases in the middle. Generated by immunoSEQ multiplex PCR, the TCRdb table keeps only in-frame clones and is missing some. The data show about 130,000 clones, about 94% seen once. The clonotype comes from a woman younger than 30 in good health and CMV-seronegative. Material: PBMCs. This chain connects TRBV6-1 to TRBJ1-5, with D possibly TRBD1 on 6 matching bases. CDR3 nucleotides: TGTGCCAGCAGAGGACAGAGCAATCAGCCCCAGCATTTT. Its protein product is CASRGQSNQPQHF.